What follows are 28 T cell receptor beta chains derived from one specimen sequenced in a study of blood T cell repertoires in COVID-19. Sequenced by immunoSEQ multiplex PCR; TCRdb stores in-frame clones only, minus some. The sample lists under 60,000 clones; 75% to 90% were seen once. The sample taken for sequencing was peripheral blood. The source of these receptors is a human donor with active COVID-19. The donor label of this sample is uncertain.

The chain couples TRBV19 to TRBJ1-1; a weak D match, TRBD1 (6 bases). CDR3 size: 15 residues. Between the trimmed V and J ends, which lost 5 bases and 1 base, there was a span of 14 bases. Germline CDR1 and CDR2: LNHDA and SQIVND (reference sequence). CDR3 amino acids: CASSQDSLPNTEAFF. The CDR3 region has the DNA TGTGCCAGTAGTCAGGACAGTCTTCCGAACACTGAAGCTTTCTTT. The whole variable domain, filled in from reference TRBV19 and TRBJ1-1, reads DGGITQSPKYLFRKEGQNVTLSCEQNLNHDAMYWYRQDPGQGLRLIYYSQIVNDFQKGDIAEGYSVSREKKESFPLTVTSAQKNPTAFYLCASSQDSLPNTEAFFGQGTRLTVV.

This sequence joins TRBV28 and TRBJ1-1; D is unclear. The germline V gene has CDR1 MDHEN and CDR2 SYDVKM. The CDR3 runs to 15 residues. V lost 3 bases, J lost 0 bases, and 11 bases lay in between. CDR3 in amino acids: CASSLSPTMNTEAFF. In nucleotides, the CDR3 is TGTGCCAGCAGTTTGAGTCCTACTATGAACACTGAAGCTTTCTTT.

This clone was detected only once. The chain combines TRBV4-1 with TRBJ2-7; 7 bases are shared with TRBD1. CDR1 is MGHRA, CDR2 YSYEKL, per germline. The CDR3 sequence is 13 residues long. V trimming: 3 bases; J trimming: 6 bases; junction bases outside the gene matches: 5. CDR3 nucleotides: TGCGCCAGCAGCCACTGGACAGGCCGCGAGCAGTACTTC. The encoded protein is CASSHWTGREQYF.

V gene TRBV7-2 combines with J gene TRBJ2-2, with TRBD2 matching 8 bases. Germline CDR1 is SGHTA and CDR2 is FQGNSA. The CDR3 sequence is 15 residues long. V lost 1 base and J lost 8; bases outside the gene matches: 6. CDR3 nucleotide sequence: TGTGCCAGCAGCTTAGAAGCGGGAGTTGGGGGGGAGCTGTTTTTT. This encodes CASSLEAGVGGELFF.

The rearrangement uses TRBV5-1 and TRBJ2-3; 12 bases fit TRBD2. Unmatched junction bases numbered 6, after V lost 4 bases and J lost 0 bases. CDR3 length: 17 residues. Looked up from germline, CDR1 is SGHRS and CDR2 is YFSETQ. CDR3 sequence: CASSPGLAGPSTDTQYF. CDR3 in DNA: TGCGCCAGCAGCCCAGGACTAGCGGGGCCTAGCACAGATACGCAGTATTTT.

This chain connects TRBV10-3 to TRBJ1-2; TRBD1 matches 8 bases. Germline V gene data show CDR1 as ENHRY and CDR2 as SYGVKD. Unmatched junction bases numbered 11, after V lost 4 bases and J lost 7 bases. The CDR3 runs to 15 residues. Here the CDR3 DNA reads TGTGCCATCAGTGTCACGACAGGGGCAGAGGTTGGCTACACCTTC. Protein sequence: CAISVTTGAEVGYTF.

This clone was seen once. The rearrangement joins TRBV12-3 or TRBV12-4 to TRBJ1-5; tentatively, D is TRBD1 (6 bases). The CDR3 contains 13 residues. V lost 3 bases to trimming and J lost 4 bases, with 7 bases between them. The CDR3 nucleotides are TGTGCCAGCAGTTTTCAGGGGAATCAGCCCCAGCATTTT. This gives the protein CASSFQGNQPQHF.

This chain connects TRBV10-1 to TRBJ2-3; D remains unclear. Per the germline V gene, CDR1 is WNHNN and CDR2 is SYGVQD (reference sequence). Trimming took off 0 bases at V and 6 bases at J, with 4 bases between the two ends. The CDR3 extends over 12 amino acids. The CDR3 coding sequence is TGCGCCAGCAGTGAGTCACGGGATACGCAGTATTTT. Amino acid sequence: CASSESRDTQYF.

As DNA, the CDR3 is TGTGCCACCAGCAGGAGCGGGACGGACTATGGCTACACCTTC. Amino acids: CATSRSGTDYGYTF. The chain uses TRBV15 and TRBJ1-2, with a tentative D call TRBD1 (5 bases). CDR3 size: 14 residues. Germline lookup yields CDR1 LNHNV and CDR2 YYDKDF (reference sequence). The ends were cut back, 3 bases at V and 3 bases at J, with 11 bases in the middle.

J is TRBJ2-7 and V is TRBV29-1, with D perhaps TRBD2 (6 bases). Deletions cut 1 base from V and 5 bases from J, with 9 bases between. CDR1 SQVTM and CDR2 ANQGSEA come from the germline V gene. The CDR3 is 12 residues long. The CDR3 nucleotides are TGCAGCGTTGAAGCGGGAGAGGACGAGCAGTACTTC. This gives the protein CSVEAGEDEQYF.

The chain recombines TRBV18 with TRBJ2-5; 7 nucleotides agree with TRBD1. The V gene's germline CDR1 is KGHSH and CDR2 LQKENI. Losses at the gene ends were 5 bases for V and 2 bases for J; bases not matched to a gene: 8. The CDR3 loop spans 15 amino acids. CDR3 DNA: TGTGCCAGCTCATCACAGGGGTTGGCGCAAGAGACCCAGTACTTC. Translation gives CASSSQGLAQETQYF.

V gene TRBV9 combines with J gene TRBJ2-1, with D unresolved. Germline V lookup: CDR1 SGDLS, CDR2 YYNGEE. Deletions cut 5 bases from V and 6 bases from J, with 12 bases between. This CDR3 spans 13 amino acids. CDR3 bases: TGTGCCAGCAGTCCAGACACTTTCAATGAGCAGTTCTTC. Protein sequence: CASSPDTFNEQFF.

The rearrangement uses TRBV9 and TRBJ2-3; TRBD1 matches at 9 bases. Germline V gene sequence: CDR1 SGDLS, CDR2 YYNGEE. The CDR3 contains 16 residues. V lost 2 bases to trimming and J lost 3 bases; unmatched junction nucleotides: 7. CDR3 coding DNA: TGTGCCAGCAGCGTTACTGGGACAGGGTATACAGATACGCAGTATTTT. This codes for CASSVTGTGYTDTQYF.

This sequence joins TRBV11-3 and TRBJ2-3; no firm D call. The CDR3 runs 15 residues. Germline V lookup: CDR1 SGHNT, CDR2 YENEEA. The V gene lost 2 bases and the J gene lost 3 bases, with 12 bases spanning the gap. CDR3: CASSLPGSLTDTQYF. In DNA form, the CDR3 reads TGTGCCAGCAGCTTACCCGGGTCCCTGACAGATACGCAGTATTTT.

The chain joins TRBV6-6 to TRBJ2-1; no clear D gene. V dropped 6 bases and J dropped 3 bases, with 9 bases sitting between them. Germline V gene lookup returns CDR1 MNHNY and CDR2 SVGAGI (reference sequence). The CDR3 has 13 residues. The chain's CDR3 is CASSPGFYNEQFF. For the CDR3, the DNA is TGTGCCAGCAGCCCCGGGTTCTACAATGAGCAGTTCTTC.

The rearrangement links TRBV19 to TRBJ2-2, with a possible D match to TRBD1 (5 bases). The germline V gene encodes CDR1 LNHDA and CDR2 SQIVND (reference sequence). The V and J ends lost 7 bases and 1 base respectively, with 13 bases between them. This CDR3 has 15 amino acids. The CDR3 DNA reads as TGTGCCAGTACCCCAACCAGGGAGAACACCGGGGAGCTGTTTTTT. This translates into CASTPTRENTGELFF.

The chain employs TRBV6-2 or TRBV6-3 and TRBJ2-7; D remains ambiguous. Trimming removed 3 bases at V and 4 bases at J, with 7 bases between. Per germline, CDR1 MNHEY and CDR2 SVGEGT. There are 12 residues in the CDR3. As DNA, the CDR3 is TGTGCCAGCAGTTATCTCCTATACGAGCAGTACTTC. Translating gives CASSYLLYEQYF.

This clone was observed a handful of times. The chain joins TRBV3-1 (or the pseudogene TRBV3-2) to TRBJ1-6, with 7 bases identical to TRBD1. This CDR3 spans 15 amino acids. Germline values: CDR1 LGHDT, CDR2 YNNKEL (reference sequence). The trim removed 4 bases at V and 8 bases at J, leaving 8 bases unmatched. CDR3 nucleotides: TGTGCCAGCAGCCGCCTAAGACAGGGCGATTCACCCCTCCACTTT. Its protein product is CASSRLRQGDSPLHF.

V is TRBV27 and J is TRBJ2-2, with TRBD2 matching 9 bases. Germline lookup yields CDR1 MNHEY and CDR2 SMNVEV (reference sequence). The CDR3 contains 15 residues. With V trimmed by 8 bases and J by 1 base, 5 bases remained unmatched. CDR3: CASSAGGLNTGELFF. The CDR3, as DNA: TGTGCCAGCTCGGCGGGGGGGCTGAACACCGGGGAGCTGTTTTTT.

The chain couples TRBV24-1 to TRBJ1-2; 11 bases align to TRBD1. Germline V CDR1 and CDR2: KGHDR, SFDVKD. The junction had 6 bases not matched to a gene; V was cut back by 4 bases and J by 3 bases. The CDR3 sequence is 16 residues long. The CDR3 DNA reads TGTGCCACCAGTGACCGCCGGACAGGGGGCGACTATGGCTACACCTTC. This translates into CATSDRRTGGDYGYTF.

The chain employs TRBV7-3 and TRBJ2-3, with 9 bases lining up with TRBD2. The CDR3 spans 16 residues. Germline CDR1 is SGHTA and CDR2 is FQGTGA. The trim removed 3 bases at V and 0 bases at J, leaving 4 bases unmatched. CDR3 protein: CASSLGTSGSTDTQYF. The DNA of the CDR3 is TGTGCCAGCAGCTTGGGAACTAGCGGGAGCACAGATACGCAGTATTTT.

The rearrangement joins TRBV21-1 to TRBJ2-7; the table names TRBD2, a call not compared with the DNA. TRBV21-1 is a listed pseudogene. CDR3 size: 16 residues. The CDR3 protein is CASSKGPGLLSYEQYF. The DNA for the CDR3 is TGTGCCAGCAGCAAAGGTCCGGGACTACTCTCCTACGAGCAGTACTTC.

The chain employs TRBV15 and TRBJ1-2; possibly TRBD1 for D (6 bases). This CDR3 has 16 residues. CDR1 and CDR2 from the germline V gene are LNHNV and YYDKDF (reference sequence). Trimming took 2 bases from V and 2 from J, leaving 15 bases between them. The CDR3, as DNA: TGTGCCACCAGCAGACCTACAGGGAAATCCAACTATGGCTACACCTTC. This translates into CATSRPTGKSNYGYTF.

The V call is TRBV7-2, the J call TRBJ2-7; TRBD1 agrees at 9 bases. The CDR3 consists of 16 residues. Trimming removed 0 bases from V and 7 bases from J; junction bases left unmatched: 10. Per the germline V gene, CDR1 is SGHTA and CDR2 is FQGNSA. The DNA of the CDR3 is TGTGCCAGCAGCTTAGCTACCGGGACAGGGTTTAGTGAGCAGTACTTC. Amino acid sequence: CASSLATGTGFSEQYF.

By share, this clone ranks as medium-sized. The chain employs TRBV27 and TRBJ2-6, with D hard to call. Looked up from germline, CDR1 is MNHEY and CDR2 is SMNVEV (reference sequence). The V gene lost 6 bases and the J gene lost 0 bases, with 12 bases spanning the gap. The CDR3 length is 16 residues. The CDR3 is CASSRVLASGANVLTF. CDR3 coding DNA: TGTGCCAGCAGCCGCGTCTTAGCCTCTGGGGCCAACGTCCTGACTTTC.

V and J are TRBV10-2 and TRBJ2-5, with D possibly matching TRBD1 (6 bases). The germline gives CDR1 WSHSY, CDR2 SAAADI. This CDR3 region has 13 residues. Trimming removed 4 bases at V and 5 bases at J, with 11 bases between. The CDR3 DNA is TGCGCCAGCAGTGTGGGGGCTTGGGAGACCCAGTACTTC. Amino acid sequence: CASSVGAWETQYF.

CDR3 coding DNA: TGTGCCAGCAGTTCGAGGGACAGCCCGTCCTACGAGCAGTACTTC. Translated: CASSSRDSPSYEQYF. This chain links TRBV13 with TRBJ2-7; 7 bases fit TRBD1. There are 15 residues in the CDR3. Per germline, CDR1 PRHDT and CDR2 FYEKMQ (reference sequence). V lost 6 bases to trimming and J lost 1 base; unmatched junction nucleotides: 9.

The chain combines TRBV2 with TRBJ1-4; D is perhaps TRBD1 (6 bases). From germline, CDR1 is SNHLY and CDR2 FYNNEI. Trimming took off 6 bases at V and 7 bases at J, with 18 bases between the two ends. The CDR3 is 15 residues long. CDR3 sequence: CASSPTAVGAEKLFF. CDR3 DNA: TGTGCCAGCAGCCCTACGGCCGTGGGGGCTGAAAAACTGTTTTTT.